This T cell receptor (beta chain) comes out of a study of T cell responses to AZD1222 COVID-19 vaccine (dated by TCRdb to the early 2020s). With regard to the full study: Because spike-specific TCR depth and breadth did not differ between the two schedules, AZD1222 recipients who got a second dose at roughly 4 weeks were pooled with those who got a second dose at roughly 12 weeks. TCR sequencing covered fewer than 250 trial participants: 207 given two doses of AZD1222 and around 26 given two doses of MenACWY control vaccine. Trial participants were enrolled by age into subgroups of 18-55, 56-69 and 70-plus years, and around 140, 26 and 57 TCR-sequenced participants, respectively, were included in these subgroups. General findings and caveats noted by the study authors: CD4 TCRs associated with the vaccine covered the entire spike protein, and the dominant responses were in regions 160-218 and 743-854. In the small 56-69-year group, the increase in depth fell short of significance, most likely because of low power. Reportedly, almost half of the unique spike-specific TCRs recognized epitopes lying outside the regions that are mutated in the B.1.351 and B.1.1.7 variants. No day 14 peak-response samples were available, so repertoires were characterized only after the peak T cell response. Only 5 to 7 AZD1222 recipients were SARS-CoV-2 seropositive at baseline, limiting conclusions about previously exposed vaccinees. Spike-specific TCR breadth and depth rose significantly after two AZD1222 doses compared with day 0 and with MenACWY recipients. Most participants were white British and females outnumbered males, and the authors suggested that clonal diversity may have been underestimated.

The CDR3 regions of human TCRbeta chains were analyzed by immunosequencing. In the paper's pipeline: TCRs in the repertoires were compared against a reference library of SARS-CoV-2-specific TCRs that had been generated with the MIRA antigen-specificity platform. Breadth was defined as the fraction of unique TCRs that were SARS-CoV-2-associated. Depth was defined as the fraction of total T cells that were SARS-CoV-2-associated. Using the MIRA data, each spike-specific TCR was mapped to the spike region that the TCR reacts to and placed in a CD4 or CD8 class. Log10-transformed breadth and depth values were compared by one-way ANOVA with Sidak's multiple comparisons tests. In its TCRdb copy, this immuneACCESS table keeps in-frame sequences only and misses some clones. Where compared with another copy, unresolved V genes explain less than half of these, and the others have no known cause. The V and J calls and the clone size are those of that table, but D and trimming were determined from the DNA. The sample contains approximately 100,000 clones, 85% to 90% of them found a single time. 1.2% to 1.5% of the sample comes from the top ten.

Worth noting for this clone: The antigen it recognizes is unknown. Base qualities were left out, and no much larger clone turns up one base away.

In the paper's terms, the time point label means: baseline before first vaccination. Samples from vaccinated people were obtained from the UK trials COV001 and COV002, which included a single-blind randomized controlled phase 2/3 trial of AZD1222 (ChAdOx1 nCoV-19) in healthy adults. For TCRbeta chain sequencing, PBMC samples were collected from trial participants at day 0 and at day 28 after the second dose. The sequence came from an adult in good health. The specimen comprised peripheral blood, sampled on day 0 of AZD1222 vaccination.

CDR3 loop: CASTLAGTLNQPQHF. DNA sequence: TGTGCCAGCACCTTGGCGGGGACACTGAATCAGCCCCAGCATTTT. This sequence uses TRBV2 and TRBJ1-5; D gene: possibly TRBD1, on 6 matching bases. From cysteine to phenylalanine, the CDR3 is 15 amino acids long. Just CDR3 DNA is preserved here, 45 bases in frame from base 1. V drops 7 bases and J drops 4 bases, leaving 17 bases in between. For CDR1 and CDR2, the germline V gene lists SNHLY and FYNNEI.